The following is a T cell receptor (beta chain) sequence with its context. What it recognizes is unknown. The data derive from a study of cytomegalovirus exposure and HLA in healthy donors. Germline CDR1 MDHEN, CDR2 SYDVKM. This CDR3 is built from 14 residues. Deletions cut 3 bases from V and 5 bases from J, with 12 bases between. Broader study findings: Donors belonging to an Asian-associated ancestry cluster reportedly showed fewer N-insertions in productive TCRs than the 666-donor mean, according to what a later analysis found. Reports showed the classifier diagnosing cytomegalovirus status with high specificity and sensitivity.

PCR amplification relied on 60 Vbeta primers (plus 13 Jbeta primers). Clones were sequenced by immunoSEQ multiplex PCR, and TCRdb holds only the in-frame ones, with some missing. The ten top clones account for 0.74%, within a sample of approximately 190,000 clones. The receptor was derived from a boy younger than 18 in good health and CMV-seronegative. Sequenced input: PBMCs. This chain links TRBV28 with TRBJ2-3; no clear D gene. As DNA, the CDR3 is TGTGCCAGCAGTTTCGTGGGCCGTGGAGATACGCAGTATTTT. It is translated as CASSFVGRGDTQYF.